This T cell receptor (beta chain) was documented in a study of PD-L1 blockade in urothelial cancer. Study context: Blood was subjected to analysis at 3 weeks (second dose) and 6 weeks following treatment start.

In its sample, this clone was seen once. Patients were diagnosed with urothelial carcinoma, either locally advanced or metastatic. V lost 1 base to trimming and J lost 7 bases, with 13 bases between them. Germline V gives CDR1 LNHDA, CDR2 SQIVND (reference sequence). This CDR3 is built from 15 residues. Some clones are missing from TCRdb's copy, which holds only in-frame ones; the method was immunoSEQ multiplex PCR. Among 80,000 to 130,000 clones, around 90% were seen once, and the ten largest hold 0.92%. Here the sequenced sample was PBMCs, taken around atezolizumab (anti-PD-L1) treatment. The rearrangement uses TRBV19 and TRBJ2-2, with D tentatively TRBD2 (6 bases). The origin of this receptor is a woman of 80 years or more with urothelial cancer. The CDR3 sequence: CASSIGDSVGGELFF. The CDR3 bases are TGTGCCAGTAGTATAGGGGACTCCGTCGGCGGGGAGCTGTTTTTT.